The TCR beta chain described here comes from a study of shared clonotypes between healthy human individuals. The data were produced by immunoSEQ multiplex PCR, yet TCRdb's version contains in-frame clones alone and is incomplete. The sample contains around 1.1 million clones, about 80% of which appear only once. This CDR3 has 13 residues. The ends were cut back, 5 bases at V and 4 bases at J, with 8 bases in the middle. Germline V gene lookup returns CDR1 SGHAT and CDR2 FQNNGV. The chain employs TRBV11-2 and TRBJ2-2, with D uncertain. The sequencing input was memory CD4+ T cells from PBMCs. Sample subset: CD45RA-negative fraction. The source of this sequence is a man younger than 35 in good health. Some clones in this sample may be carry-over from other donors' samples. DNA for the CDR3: TGTGCCAGCAGCCCGATTCGCACCGGGGAGCTGTTTTTT. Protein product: CASSPIRTGELFF. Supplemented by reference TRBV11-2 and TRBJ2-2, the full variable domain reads EAGVAQSPRYKIIEKRQSVAFWCNPISGHATLYWYQQILGQGPKLLIQFQNNGVVDDSQLPKDRFSAERLKGVDSTLKIQPAKLEDSAVYLCASSPIRTGELFFGEGSRLTVL.